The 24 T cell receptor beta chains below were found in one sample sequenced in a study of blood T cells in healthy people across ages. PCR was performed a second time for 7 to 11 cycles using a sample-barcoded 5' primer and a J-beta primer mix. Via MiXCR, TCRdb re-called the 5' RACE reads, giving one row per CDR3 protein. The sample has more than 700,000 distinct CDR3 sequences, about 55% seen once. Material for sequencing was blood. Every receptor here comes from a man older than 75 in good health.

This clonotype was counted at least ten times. DNA for the CDR3: TGTGCCAGCAGTAGCGGGGGCTCCTACGAGCAGTACTTC. It yields the protein CASSSGGSYEQYF. The V and J genes are TRBV2 and TRBJ2-7, with 8 nucleotides matching TRBD2. The CDR3 consists of 13 residues. The germline gives CDR1 SNHLY, CDR2 FYNNEI. Trimming at V came to 5 bases and at J to 0 bases, leaving 0 bases not matched to a gene.

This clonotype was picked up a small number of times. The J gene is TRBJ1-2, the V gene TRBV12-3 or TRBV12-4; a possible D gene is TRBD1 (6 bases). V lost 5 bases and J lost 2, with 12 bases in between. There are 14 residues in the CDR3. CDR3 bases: TGTGCCAGCAGTCGGACAGCTTTAAACTATGGCTACACCTTC. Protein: CASSRTALNYGYTF.

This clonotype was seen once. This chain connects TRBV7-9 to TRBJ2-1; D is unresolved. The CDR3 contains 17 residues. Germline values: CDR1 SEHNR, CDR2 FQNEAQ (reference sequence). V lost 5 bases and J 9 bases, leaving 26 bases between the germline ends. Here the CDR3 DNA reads TGTGCCAGCAGCCCTCTGGCGGCACCCAAGGGAAACAGTGAGCAGTTCTTC. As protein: CASSPLAAPKGNSEQFF.

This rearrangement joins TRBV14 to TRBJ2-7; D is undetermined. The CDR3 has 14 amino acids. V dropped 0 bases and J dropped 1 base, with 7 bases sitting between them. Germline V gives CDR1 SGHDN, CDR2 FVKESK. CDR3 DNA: TGTGCCAGCAGCCAAGAACTCCGGTCCTACGAGCAGTACTTC. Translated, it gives CASSQELRSYEQYF.

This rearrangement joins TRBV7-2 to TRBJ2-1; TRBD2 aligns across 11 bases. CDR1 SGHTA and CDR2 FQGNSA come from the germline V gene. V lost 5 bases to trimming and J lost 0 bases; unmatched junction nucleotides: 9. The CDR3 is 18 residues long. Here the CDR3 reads CASSLRTSGSSSYNEQFF. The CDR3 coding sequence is TGTGCCAGCAGCCTACGGACTAGCGGGTCGAGCTCCTACAATGAGCAGTTCTTC.

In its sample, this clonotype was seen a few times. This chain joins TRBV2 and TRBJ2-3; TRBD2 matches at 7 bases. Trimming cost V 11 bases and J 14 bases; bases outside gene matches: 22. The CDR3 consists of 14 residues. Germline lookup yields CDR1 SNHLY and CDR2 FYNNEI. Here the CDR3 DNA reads TGTGCCTCCCGGGAGGCAGTTTGGAACAGATACGCGTATTTT. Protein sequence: CASREAVWNRYAYF.

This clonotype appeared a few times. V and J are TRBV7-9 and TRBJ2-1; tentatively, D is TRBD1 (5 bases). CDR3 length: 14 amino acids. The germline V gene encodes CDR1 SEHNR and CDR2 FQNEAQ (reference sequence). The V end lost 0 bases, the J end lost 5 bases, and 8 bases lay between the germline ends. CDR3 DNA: TGTGCCAGCAGCTTAGCGAGCAGGGACAATGAGCAGTTCTTC. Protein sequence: CASSLASRDNEQFF.

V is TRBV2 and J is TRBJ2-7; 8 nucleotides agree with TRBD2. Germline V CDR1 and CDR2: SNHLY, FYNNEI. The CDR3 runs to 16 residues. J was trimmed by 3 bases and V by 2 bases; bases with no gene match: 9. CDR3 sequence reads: CASSESVTSDHYEQYF. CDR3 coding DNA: TGTGCCAGCAGTGAATCCGTGACTAGCGATCACTACGAGCAGTACTTC.

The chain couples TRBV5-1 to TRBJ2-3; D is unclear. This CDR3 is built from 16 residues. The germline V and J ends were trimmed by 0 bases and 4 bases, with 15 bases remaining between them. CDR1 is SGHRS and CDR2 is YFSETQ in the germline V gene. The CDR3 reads CASSLVVSTASDTQYF. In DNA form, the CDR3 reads TGCGCCAGCAGCTTGGTGGTTAGCACTGCGTCAGATACGCAGTATTTT.

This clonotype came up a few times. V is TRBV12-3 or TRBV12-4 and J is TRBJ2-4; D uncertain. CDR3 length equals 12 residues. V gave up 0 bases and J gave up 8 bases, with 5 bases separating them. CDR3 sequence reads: CASSLAPDIQYF. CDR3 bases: TGTGCCAGCAGTTTAGCGCCGGACATTCAGTACTTC.

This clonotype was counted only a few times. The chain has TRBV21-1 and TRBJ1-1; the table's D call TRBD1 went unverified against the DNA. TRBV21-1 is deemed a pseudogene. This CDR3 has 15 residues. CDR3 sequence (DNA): TGTGCCAGCAGCTTCCGGACAGAGTCGAACACTGAAGCTTTCTTT. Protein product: CASSFRTESNTEAFF.

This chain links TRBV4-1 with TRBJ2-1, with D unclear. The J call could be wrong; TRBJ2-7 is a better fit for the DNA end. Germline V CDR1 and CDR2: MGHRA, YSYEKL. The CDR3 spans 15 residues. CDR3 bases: TGCGCCAGCAGCCAAGAAAGGGCGGTGATTTTCGAGCAGTACTTC. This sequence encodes CASSQERAVIFEQYF.

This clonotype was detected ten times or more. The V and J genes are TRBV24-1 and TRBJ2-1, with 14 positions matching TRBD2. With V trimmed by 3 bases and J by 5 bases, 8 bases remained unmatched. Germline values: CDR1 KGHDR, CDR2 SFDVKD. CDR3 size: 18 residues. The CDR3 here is CATSDPAGTSGSDNEQFF. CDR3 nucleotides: TGTGCCACCAGTGATCCCGCCGGGACTAGCGGGAGTGACAATGAGCAGTTCTTC.

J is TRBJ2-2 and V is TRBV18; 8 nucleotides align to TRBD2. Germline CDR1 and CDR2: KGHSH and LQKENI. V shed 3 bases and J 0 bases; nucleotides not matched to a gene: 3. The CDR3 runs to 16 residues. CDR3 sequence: CASSPIAGPNTGELFF. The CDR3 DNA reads TGTGCCAGCTCACCTATAGCGGGACCGAACACCGGGGAGCTGTTTTTT.

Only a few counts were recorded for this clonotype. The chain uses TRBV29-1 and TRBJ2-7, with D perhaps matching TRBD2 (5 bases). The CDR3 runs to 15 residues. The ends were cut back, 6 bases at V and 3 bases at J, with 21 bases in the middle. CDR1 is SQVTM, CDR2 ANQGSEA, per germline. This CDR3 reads CSVTSGPTGSYEQYF. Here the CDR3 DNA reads TGCAGCGTGACTTCGGGCCCCACGGGGAGCTACGAGCAGTACTTC.

CDR3 in amino acids: CASSQMDRGPYEQYF. The CDR3 DNA is TGTGCCAGCAGCCAAATGGACAGGGGGCCGTACGAGCAGTACTTC. This chain joins TRBV12-3 or TRBV12-4 and TRBJ2-7; 11 nucleotides line up with TRBD1. This CDR3 comprises 15 residues. V dropped 6 bases and J dropped 4; count of bases not matched to a gene: 8.

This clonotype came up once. The CDR3 DNA reads TGTGCCAGCTCCCGCACACAGGGGCCTCCCTACGAGCAGTACTTC. Its translation is CASSRTQGPPYEQYF. The chain is built from TRBV18 and TRBJ2-7; TRBD1 agrees at 7 bases. Germline V gives CDR1 KGHSH, CDR2 LQKENI. This CDR3 has 15 residues. Trimming at V came to 6 bases and at J to 2 bases, leaving 10 bases not matched to a gene.

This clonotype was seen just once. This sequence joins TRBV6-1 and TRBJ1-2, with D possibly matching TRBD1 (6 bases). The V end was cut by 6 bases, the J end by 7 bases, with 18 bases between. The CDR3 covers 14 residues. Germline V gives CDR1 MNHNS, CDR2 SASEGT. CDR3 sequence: CASREPGTSRGYTF. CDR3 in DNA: TGTGCCAGCAGGGAACCCGGGACAAGTCGTGGCTACACCTTC.

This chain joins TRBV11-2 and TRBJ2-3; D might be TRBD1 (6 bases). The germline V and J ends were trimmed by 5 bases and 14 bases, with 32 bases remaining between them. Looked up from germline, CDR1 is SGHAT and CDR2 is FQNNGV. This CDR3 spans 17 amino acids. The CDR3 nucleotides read TGTGCCAGCAGCCGGATTTGGGCAGGGGCCCGGGATAGATACGCGTATTTT. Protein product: CASSRIWAGARDRYAYF. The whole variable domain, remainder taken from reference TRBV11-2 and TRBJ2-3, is EAGVAQSPRYKIIEKRQSVAFWCNPISGHATLYWYQQILGQGPKLLIQFQNNGVVDDSQLPKDRFSAERLKGVDSTLKIQPAKLEDSAVYLCASSRIWAGARDRYAYFGPGTRLTVL.

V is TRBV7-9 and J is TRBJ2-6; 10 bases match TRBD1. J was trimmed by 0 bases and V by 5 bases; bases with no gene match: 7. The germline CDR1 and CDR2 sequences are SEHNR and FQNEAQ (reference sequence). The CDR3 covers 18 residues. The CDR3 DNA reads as TGTGCCAGCAGCGTACAGACAGGGGGCGGCTCTGGGGCCAACGTCCTGACTTTC. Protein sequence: CASSVQTGGGSGANVLTF.

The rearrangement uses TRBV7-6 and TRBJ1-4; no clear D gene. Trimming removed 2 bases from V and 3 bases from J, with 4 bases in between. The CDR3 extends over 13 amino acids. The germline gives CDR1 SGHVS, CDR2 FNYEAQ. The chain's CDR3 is CASSLQPNEKLFF. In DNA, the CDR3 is TGTGCCAGCAGCTTACAGCCTAATGAAAAACTGTTTTTT.

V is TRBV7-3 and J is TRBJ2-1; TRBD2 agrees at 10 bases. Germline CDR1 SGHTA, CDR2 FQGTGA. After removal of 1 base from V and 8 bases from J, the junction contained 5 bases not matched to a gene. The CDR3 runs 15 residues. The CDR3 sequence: CASSLIASGSDEQFF. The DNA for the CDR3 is TGTGCCAGCAGCTTAATCGCTAGCGGGAGCGATGAGCAGTTCTTC.

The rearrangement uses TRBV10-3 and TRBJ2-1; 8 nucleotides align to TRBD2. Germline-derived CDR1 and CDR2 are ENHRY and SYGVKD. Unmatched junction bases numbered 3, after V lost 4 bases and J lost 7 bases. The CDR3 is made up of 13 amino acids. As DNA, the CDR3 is TGTGCCATCAGTGTTGAGCGGGAGAATGAGCAGTTCTTC. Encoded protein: CAISVERENEQFF.

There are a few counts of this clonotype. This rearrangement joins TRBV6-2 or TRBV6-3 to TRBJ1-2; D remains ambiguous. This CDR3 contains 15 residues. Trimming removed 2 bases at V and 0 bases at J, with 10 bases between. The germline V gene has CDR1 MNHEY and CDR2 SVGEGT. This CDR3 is CASSYEGRANYGYTF. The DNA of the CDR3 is TGTGCCAGCAGTTACGAGGGCAGAGCTAACTATGGCTACACCTTC.